This T cell receptor beta chain was recorded in a study of cytomegalovirus exposure and HLA in healthy donors. Notes on the study in general: Presence/absence comparisons presumed near-even sequencing depth among donors. Segments of the TCR beta V type were, in most cases, productive about 87% or about 30% of the time in an earlier analysis. In a later analysis, across HLA loci, associated TCR counts were highest for DRB1, lowest for HLA-C.

At collection, donors were nominally healthy, but unrecorded immune exposures were probable. Worth noting for this clone: Its specificity is not known.

PCR involved 60 Vbeta and 13 Jbeta primers. Sequenced by immunoSEQ multiplex PCR; TCRdb stores in-frame clones only, minus some. The sample consists of approximately 150,000 clones, 70% to 85% of them appearing once. Sequenced sample: PBMCs. The TCR sequence derives from a woman aged 55-69 years in good health and CMV-seropositive.

The CDR3 region has the DNA TGTGCCAGCAGAGACGGGGCGAACACCGGGGAGCTGTTTTTT. Amino acid sequence: CASRDGANTGELFF. The chain links TRBV4-2 to TRBJ2-2, with D perhaps matching TRBD2 (5 bases). Germline V lookup: CDR1 LGHNA, CDR2 YNFKEQ. The CDR3 loop spans 14 amino acids. Between the trimmed V and J ends, which lost 6 bases and 0 bases, there was a span of 8 bases.